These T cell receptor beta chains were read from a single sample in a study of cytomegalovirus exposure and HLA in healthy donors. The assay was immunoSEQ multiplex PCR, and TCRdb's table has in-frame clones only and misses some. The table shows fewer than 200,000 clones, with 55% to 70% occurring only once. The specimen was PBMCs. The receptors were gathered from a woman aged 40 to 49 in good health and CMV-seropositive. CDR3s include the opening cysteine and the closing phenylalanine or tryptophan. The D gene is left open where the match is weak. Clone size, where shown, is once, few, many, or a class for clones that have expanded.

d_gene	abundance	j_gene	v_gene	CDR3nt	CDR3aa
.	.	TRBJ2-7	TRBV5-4	TGTGCCAGCAGCACTGACAGGAGCTCCTACGAGCAGTACTTC	CASSTDRSSYEQYF
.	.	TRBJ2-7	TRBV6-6	TGTGCCAGCAGCCTCTACCCGGCTGACTACGAGCAGTACTTC	CASSLYPADYEQYF
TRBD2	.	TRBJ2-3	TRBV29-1	TGCAGCGTTCACCTAGCGGGAGTTATAGATACGCAGTATTTT	CSVHLAGVIDTQYF
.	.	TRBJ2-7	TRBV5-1	TGCGCCAGCAGCCCCCCCGCCGGGACAATCTACGAGCAGTACTTC	CASSPPAGTIYEQYF
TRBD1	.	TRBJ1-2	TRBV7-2	TGTGCCAGCAGCTCAGGACAGGGGGCAGCTGGCTACACCTTC	CASSSGQGAAGYTF
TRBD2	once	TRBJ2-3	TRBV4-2	TGTGCCGGCAGCCAAGGAGCGGGGGTTATCACAGATACGCAGTATTTT	CAGSQGAGVITDTQYF
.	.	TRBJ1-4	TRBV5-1	TGCGCCAGCAGCTCAAACGCTGGGGGCGGCCGATCTTTT	CASSSNAGGGRSF
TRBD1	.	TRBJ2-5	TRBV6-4	TGTGCCAGCAAGGCTGAACAGGGGAGCGAGACCCAGTACTTC	CASKAEQGSETQYF
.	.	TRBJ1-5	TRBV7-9	TGTGCCAGCAGCTTGCAACAGGGTGCTGATAGCAATCAGCCCCAGCATTTT	CASSLQQGADSNQPQHF
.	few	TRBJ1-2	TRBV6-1	TGTGCCAGCACTCCGGACACATATGGCTACACCTTC	CASTPDTYGYTF
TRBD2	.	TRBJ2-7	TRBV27	TGTGCCAGCAGTTTAAAGGGCCTAGCGGCGATCCCCTACGAGCAGTACTTC	CASSLKGLAAIPYEQYF
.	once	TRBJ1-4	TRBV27	TGTGCCAGCAGGTCAGGGGCCTATGAAAAACTGTTTTTT	CASRSGAYEKLFF
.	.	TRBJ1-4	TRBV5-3	TGTGCCAGAAGCTTCTCGCTTTGGGTCAGGGGCGGTGAAAAACTGTTTTTT	CARSFSLWVRGGEKLFF
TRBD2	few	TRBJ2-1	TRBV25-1	TGTGCCAGCAGTGACGCGACTAGCGGGACGAATGAGCAGTTCTTC	CASSDATSGTNEQFF
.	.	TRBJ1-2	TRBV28	TGTGCCAGCAGTGAACCGGGAGCTAACTATGGCTACACCTTC	CASSEPGANYGYTF
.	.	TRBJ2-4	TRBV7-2	TGTGCCAGCAGCTTCCATAGCGGCCGGGACATTCAGTACTTC	CASSFHSGRDIQYF
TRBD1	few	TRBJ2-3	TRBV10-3	TGTGCCATCAGTGAGTTTGAGACAGGGAACACAGATACGCAGTATTTT	CAISEFETGNTDTQYF
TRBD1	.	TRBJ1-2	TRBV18	TGTGCCAGCTCAACGGGACAGGGGGAAGTCTATGGCTACACCTTC	CASSTGQGEVYGYTF
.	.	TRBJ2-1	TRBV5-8	TGTGCCAGCAGCTTGGGGACTACACCCTACAATGAGCAGTTCTTC	CASSLGTTPYNEQFF
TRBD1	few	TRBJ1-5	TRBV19	TGTGCCAGTAGTCACGGACAGGGGGGCTATCAGCCCCAGCATTTT	CASSHGQGGYQPQHF
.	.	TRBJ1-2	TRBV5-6	TGTGCCAGCAGGTCGTTGACTCCCGAAGAGGGCTACACCTTC	CASRSLTPEEGYTF
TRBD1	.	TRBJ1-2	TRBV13	TGTGCCAGCAGCCCGGGGACAGGGAGTGGCTACACCTTC	CASSPGTGSGYTF